Listed below are T cell receptor beta chains from one sample, sequenced in a study of T cells in Graves' hyperthyroidism and ophthalmopathy. TCRdb recomputed calls from the multiplex PCR reads with MiXCR, one row per CDR3 protein. The sample includes roughly 100,000 distinct CDR3 sequences, approximately 39% of them seen just once. What was sequenced was peripheral blood or thyroid tissue (not recorded which). The receptors derive from a woman aged 25-40 years with Graves' hyperthyroidism. Both conserved end residues are trimmed from each CDR3. Only part of the rows carry a size: once, few, many, or a class if the clone is expanded.

abundance	j_gene	v_gene	CDR3aa
many	TRBJ1-4	TRBV2	ASRGEYEKLF
.	TRBJ2-7	TRBV5-1	ASSPFGTGGPSYEQY
many	TRBJ2-7	TRBV20-1	SAPGDSHYEQY
many	TRBJ2-7	TRBV5-6	ASSLGLREQY
few	TRBJ1-4	TRBV28	VSSLGQGEKLF
many	TRBJ1-2	TRBV20-1	SASIQADYGYT
many	TRBJ1-2	TRBV28	ASSLVGGYT
.	TRBJ2-5	TRBV20-1	SASTGLANQETQY
once	TRBJ2-7	TRBV25-1	ASSASNIATSEYEQY
.	TRBJ1-1	TRBV9	ASSWGGVSSEVF
many	TRBJ2-7	TRBV4-2	ASSQAGRIYEQY
many	TRBJ2-2	TRBV7-9	ASSPPPAAGGLTGELF
many	TRBJ2-7	TRBV2	ASSDLTAGVTYEQY
many	TRBJ2-7	TRBV28	ASSGDGRQEQY
.	TRBJ2-7	TRBV10-3	AISADRTYEQY
.	TRBJ2-7	TRBV7-9	ASSPQASEYYEQY
few	TRBJ2-1	TRBV20-1	SARVAGAYNEQF
many	TRBJ2-7	TRBV25-1	ASIGWGRDEQY
many	TRBJ1-2	TRBV12-3/TRBV12-4	ASSFNRGYGYT
.	TRBJ1-6	TRBV7-2	ASSQHLTPSSPLH
many	TRBJ1-1	TRBV12-3/TRBV12-4	ASSFGLNTEAF
.	TRBJ1-2	TRBV12-3/TRBV12-4	AIQGAWYGYT
.	TRBJ2-3	TRBV6-5	ASSYSETSGDTQY
many	TRBJ2-7	TRBV11-2	ASSPSRDSWYEQY
.	TRBJ1-2	TRBV5-1	ASSPLGTVNYGYT
.	TRBJ2-5	TRBV20-1	SASGQIQETQY
once	TRBJ1-1	TRBV10-3	AISGRGGDEAF
.	TRBJ2-5	TRBV7-9	ASSLAVTGTEETQY
few	TRBJ2-7	TRBV19	ASSRLAGGREQY
many	TRBJ2-6	TRBV5-5	ASSWTAYSGANVLT
.	TRBJ2-3	TRBV6-6	ASSSTASDTQY
many	TRBJ2-2	TRBV9	ASSVGGLTNTGELF
.	TRBJ1-5	TRBV15	ATAGRNQPQH
.	TRBJ1-1	TRBV15	AGSSWTGLMNTEAF
many	TRBJ1-2	TRBV2	ASSAGQAGGYT
.	TRBJ2-4	TRBV5-1	ASSLTGHIQY
.	TRBJ1-2	TRBV15	ATSRRGWGYT